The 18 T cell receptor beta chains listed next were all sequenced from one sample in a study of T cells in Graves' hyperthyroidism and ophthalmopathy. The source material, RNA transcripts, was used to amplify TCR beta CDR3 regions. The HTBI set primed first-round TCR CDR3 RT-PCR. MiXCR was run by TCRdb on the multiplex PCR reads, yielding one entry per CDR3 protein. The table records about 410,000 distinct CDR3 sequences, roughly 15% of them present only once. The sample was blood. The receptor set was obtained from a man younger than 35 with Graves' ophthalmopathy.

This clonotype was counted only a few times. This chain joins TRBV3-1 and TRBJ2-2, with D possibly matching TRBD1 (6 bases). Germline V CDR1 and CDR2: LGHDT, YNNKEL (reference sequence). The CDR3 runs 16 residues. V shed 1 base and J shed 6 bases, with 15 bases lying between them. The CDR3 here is CASSQGGHGTAGELFF. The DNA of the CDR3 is TGTGCCAGCAGCCAAGGGGGACACGGTACAGCCGGGGAGCTGTTTTTT.

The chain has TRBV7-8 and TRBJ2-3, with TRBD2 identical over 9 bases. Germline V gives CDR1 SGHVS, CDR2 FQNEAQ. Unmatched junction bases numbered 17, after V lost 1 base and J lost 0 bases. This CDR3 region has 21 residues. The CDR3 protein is CASSLGVWGLAGWRSTDTQYF. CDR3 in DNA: TGTGCCAGCAGCTTAGGGGTTTGGGGACTAGCAGGATGGAGGAGCACAGATACGCAGTATTTT.

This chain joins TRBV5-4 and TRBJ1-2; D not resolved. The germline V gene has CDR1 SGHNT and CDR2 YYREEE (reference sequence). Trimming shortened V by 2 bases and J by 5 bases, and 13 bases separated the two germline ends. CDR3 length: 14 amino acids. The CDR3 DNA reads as TGTGCCAGCAGCTTTGAGTGGGATTCTTATGGCTACACCTTC. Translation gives CASSFEWDSYGYTF. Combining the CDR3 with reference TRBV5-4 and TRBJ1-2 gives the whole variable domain ETGVTQSPTHLIKTRGQQVTLRCSSQSGHNTVSWYQQALGQGPQFIFQYYREEENGRGNFPPRFSGLQFPNYSSELNVNALELDDSALYLCASSFEWDSYGYTFGSGTRLTVV.

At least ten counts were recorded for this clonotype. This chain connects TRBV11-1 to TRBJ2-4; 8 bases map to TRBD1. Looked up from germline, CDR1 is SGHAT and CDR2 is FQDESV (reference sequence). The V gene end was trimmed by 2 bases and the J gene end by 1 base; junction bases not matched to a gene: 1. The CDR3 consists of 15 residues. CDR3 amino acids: CASSLRTGAKNIQYF. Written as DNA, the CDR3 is TGTGCCAGCAGCTTAAGGACAGGGGCCAAAAACATTCAGTACTTC.

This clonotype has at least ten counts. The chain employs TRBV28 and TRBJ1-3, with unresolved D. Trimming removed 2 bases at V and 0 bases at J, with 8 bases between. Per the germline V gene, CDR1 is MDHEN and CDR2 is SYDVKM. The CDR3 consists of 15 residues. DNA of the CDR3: TGTGCCAGCAGTTTACCGCAACTCTCTGGAAACACCATATATTTT. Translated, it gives CASSLPQLSGNTIYF.

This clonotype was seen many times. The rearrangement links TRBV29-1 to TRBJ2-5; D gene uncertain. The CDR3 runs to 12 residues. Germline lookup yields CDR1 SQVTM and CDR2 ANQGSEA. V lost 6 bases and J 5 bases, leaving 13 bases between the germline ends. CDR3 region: CSVRPPEETQYF. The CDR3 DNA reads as TGCAGCGTGAGGCCCCCAGAGGAGACCCAGTACTTC.

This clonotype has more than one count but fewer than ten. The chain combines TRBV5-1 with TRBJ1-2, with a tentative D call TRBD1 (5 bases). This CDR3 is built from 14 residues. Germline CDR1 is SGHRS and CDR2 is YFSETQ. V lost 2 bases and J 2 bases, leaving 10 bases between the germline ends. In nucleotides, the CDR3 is TGCGCCAGCAGCTTCGCACAGGCCAACTATGGCTACACCTTC. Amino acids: CASSFAQANYGYTF.

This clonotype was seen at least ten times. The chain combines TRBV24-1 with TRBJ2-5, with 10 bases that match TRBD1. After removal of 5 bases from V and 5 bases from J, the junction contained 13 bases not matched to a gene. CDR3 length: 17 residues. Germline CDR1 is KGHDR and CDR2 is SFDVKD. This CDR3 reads CATSAYRDRGSMETQYF. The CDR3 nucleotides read TGTGCCACCAGTGCCTACCGGGACAGGGGCTCAATGGAGACCCAGTACTTC.

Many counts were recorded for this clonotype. CDR3 DNA: TGTGCCAGCAGCTTTACTATCACAGATACGCAGTATTTT. This codes for CASSFTITDTQYF. The rearrangement uses TRBV7-8 and TRBJ2-3; D is unresolved. This CDR3 contains 13 residues. Germline CDR1 reads SGHVS; CDR2 reads FQNEAQ. V was pared by 3 bases and J by 2 bases, with 6 bases between.

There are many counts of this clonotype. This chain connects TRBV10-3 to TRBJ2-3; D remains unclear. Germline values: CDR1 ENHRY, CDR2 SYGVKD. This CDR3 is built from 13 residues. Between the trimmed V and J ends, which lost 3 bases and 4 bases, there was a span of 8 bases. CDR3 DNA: TGTGCCATCAGTGATCTATTATCAGATACGCAGTATTTT. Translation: CAISDLLSDTQYF.

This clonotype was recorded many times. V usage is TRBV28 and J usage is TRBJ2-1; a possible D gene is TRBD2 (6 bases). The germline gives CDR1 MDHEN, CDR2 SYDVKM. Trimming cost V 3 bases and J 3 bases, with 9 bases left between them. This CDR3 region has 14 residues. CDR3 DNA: TGTGCCAGCAGTTTTCCGGGGGTCTACAATGAGCAGTTCTTC. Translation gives CASSFPGVYNEQFF.

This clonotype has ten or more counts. Here the CDR3 reads CASSIIRGRTYNEQFF. Written as DNA, the CDR3 is TGTGCCAGCAGTATCATCAGGGGGCGAACCTACAATGAGCAGTTCTTC. The V gene is TRBV12-3 or TRBV12-4, the J gene TRBJ2-1, with TRBD1 matching over 8 bases. The V segment lost 5 bases and the J segment 2 bases; nucleotides outside the gene matches: 8. This CDR3 spans 16 amino acids.

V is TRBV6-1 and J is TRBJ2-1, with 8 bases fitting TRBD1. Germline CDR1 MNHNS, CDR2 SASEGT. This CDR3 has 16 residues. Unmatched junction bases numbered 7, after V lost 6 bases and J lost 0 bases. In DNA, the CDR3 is TGTGCCAGCAGCGGGACAGGTCGGAGCTCCTACAATGAGCAGTTCTTC. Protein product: CASSGTGRSSYNEQFF.

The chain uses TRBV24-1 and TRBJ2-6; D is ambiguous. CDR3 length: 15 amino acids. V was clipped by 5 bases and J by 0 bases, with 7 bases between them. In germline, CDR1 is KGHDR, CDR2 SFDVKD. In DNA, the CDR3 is TGTGCCACCAGTGCAGGCCTCTCTGGGGCCAACGTCCTGACTTTC. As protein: CATSAGLSGANVLTF.

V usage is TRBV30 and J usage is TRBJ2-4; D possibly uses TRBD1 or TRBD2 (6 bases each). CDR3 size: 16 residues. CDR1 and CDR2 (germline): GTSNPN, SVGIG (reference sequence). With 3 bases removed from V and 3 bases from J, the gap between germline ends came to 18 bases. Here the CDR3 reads CAWRIGGRGDKNIQYF. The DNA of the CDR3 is TGTGCCTGGAGGATAGGGGGGAGAGGGGACAAAAACATTCAGTACTTC.

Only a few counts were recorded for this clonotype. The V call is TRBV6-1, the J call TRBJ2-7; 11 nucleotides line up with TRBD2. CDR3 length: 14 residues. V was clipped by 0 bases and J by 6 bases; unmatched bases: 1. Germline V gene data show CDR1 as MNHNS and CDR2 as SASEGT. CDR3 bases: TGTGCCAGCAGTGAAGCTAGCGGGGGGGCCGAGCAGTACTTC. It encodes CASSEASGGAEQYF.

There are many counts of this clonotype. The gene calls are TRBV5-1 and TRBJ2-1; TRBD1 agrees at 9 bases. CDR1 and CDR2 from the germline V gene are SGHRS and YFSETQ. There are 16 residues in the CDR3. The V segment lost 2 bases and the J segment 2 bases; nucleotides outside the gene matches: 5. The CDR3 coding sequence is TGCGCCAGCAGCTTCCCAGGACAGGGGACCTACAATGAGCAGTTCTTC. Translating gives CASSFPGQGTYNEQFF.

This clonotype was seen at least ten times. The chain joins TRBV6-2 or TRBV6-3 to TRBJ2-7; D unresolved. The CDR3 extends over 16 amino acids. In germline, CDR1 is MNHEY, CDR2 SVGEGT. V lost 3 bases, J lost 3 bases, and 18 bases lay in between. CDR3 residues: CASSYGSVQSNYEQYF. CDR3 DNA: TGTGCCAGCAGTTATGGGTCGGTACAGAGTAACTACGAGCAGTACTTC.